The next 4 T cell receptor beta chains were all read from a single sample in a study of PD-L1 blockade in urothelial cancer. Time point reported: pretreatment peripheral blood. Using immunoSEQ multiplex PCR, the repertoire was profiled, and TCRdb retains in-frame clones only, with some absent. Here the sample spans about 87,000 clones, roughly 84% being singletons. Sequencing was performed on PBMCs, taken around atezolizumab (anti-PD-L1) treatment. Receptor source: a man in his 60s with urothelial cancer.

This chain connects TRBV9 to TRBJ1-1; D is unresolved. Germline CDR1 SGDLS, CDR2 YYNGEE. This CDR3 has 13 amino acids. Trimming left V 4 bases short and J 6 bases short, with 13 bases between. CDR3 DNA sequence: TGTGCCAGCAGCCTCCCACCAGATCCTGAAGCTTTCTTT. Its protein is CASSLPPDPEAFF.

The rearrangement uses TRBV5-5 and TRBJ1-5, with D tentatively TRBD1 (6 bases). Trimming removed 4 bases from V and 1 base from J, with 9 bases in between. This CDR3 spans 14 amino acids. CDR1 is SGHKS and CDR2 is YYEKEE in the germline V gene (reference sequence). CDR3 sequence: CASSPGTSNQPQHF. For the CDR3, the DNA is TGTGCCAGCAGCCCCGGGACAAGCAATCAGCCCCAGCATTTT.

This clone was seen only a few times. Distinct nucleotide sequences in the sample also encode this CDR3. The genes are TRBV28 and TRBJ1-2; 10 bases match TRBD1. This CDR3 contains 14 residues. J lost 6 bases, V lost 4 bases, and 5 bases had no gene match. Germline CDR1 and CDR2: MDHEN and SYDVKM. This CDR3 reads CASSSSGTGDGYTF. Here the CDR3 DNA reads TGTGCCAGCAGTTCGAGTGGGACAGGGGATGGCTACACCTTC.

The V call is TRBV15, the J call TRBJ2-5; 8 bases line up with TRBD2. CDR1 is LNHNV and CDR2 is YYDKDF in the germline V gene (reference sequence). CDR3 length equals 17 residues. Trimming at V came to 5 bases and at J to 2 bases, leaving 13 bases not matched to a gene. The chain's CDR3 is CATSGGIGLALQETQYF. CDR3 nucleotides: TGTGCCACCAGCGGGGGGATCGGACTAGCCTTACAAGAGACCCAGTACTTC.